Each of the 17 T cell receptor beta chains below was sequenced from the same sample in a study of response to subunit inactivated influenza vaccine listed by TCRdb under 2018. Receptor libraries were prepared by RT-PCR. Instrument on record: Illumina HiSeq 2500. Starting from the raw public reads, TCRdb applied fastp trimming at Q25, assembled clones with MiXCR and retained in-frame beta chains. All rows with the same CDR3 protein become a single entry with the most common DNA and genes. The sample yields 700,000 to 900,000 distinct CDR3 sequences; around 20% were counted once. The leading ten clones occupy roughly 10% of the sample. Source: PBMCs from blood, taken around 5 days after vaccination. Receptor source: a man aged 50 to 60 who received an inactivated influenza vaccine. Donor details come from another sample of the same person, matched by shared clones.

V is TRBV12-3 or TRBV12-4 and J is TRBJ1-1, with D maybe TRBD1 (5 bases). This CDR3 spans 15 amino acids. V shed 1 base and J shed 4 bases, with 13 bases lying between them. CDR3 loop: CASSLGPGGGTEAFF. In DNA form, the CDR3 reads TGTGCCAGCAGTTTAGGCCCCGGGGGAGGCACTGAAGCTTTCTTT.

This clonotype turned up a few times. J is TRBJ2-5 and V is TRBV10-3; D is possibly TRBD1 or TRBD2 (5 bases each). Trimming left V 4 bases short and J 5 bases short, with 11 bases between. CDR3 length equals 13 residues. The V gene's germline CDR1 is ENHRY and CDR2 SYGVKD. The CDR3: CAISGGVRETQYF. The DNA of the CDR3 is TGTGCCATCAGTGGAGGGGTCCGGGAGACCCAGTACTTC.

The chain joins TRBV5-1 to TRBJ1-5; D unresolved. Germline loops: CDR1 SGHRS, CDR2 YFSETQ. V was pared by 3 bases and J by 2 bases, with 15 bases between. The CDR3 has 16 amino acids. CDR3 protein: CASSWGPLGGNQPQHF. The CDR3 DNA sequence: TGCGCCAGCAGCTGGGGTCCATTGGGTGGCAATCAGCCCCAGCATTTT.

The chain has TRBV9 and TRBJ2-1; 9 bases are shared with TRBD2. The CDR3 has 14 residues. The germline V gene encodes CDR1 SGDLS and CDR2 YYNGEE. Germline trimming cut 3 bases from V and 7 bases from J; bases unmatched to any gene: 5. CDR3 bases: TGTGCCAGCAGCGGCAGCGGGAGGTTAAATGAGCAGTTCTTC. Amino acids: CASSGSGRLNEQFF. The full variable domain, in which reference TRBV9 and TRBJ2-1 provide the parts outside the CDR3, is DSGVTQTPKHLITATGQRVTLRCSPRSGDLSVYWYQQSLDQGLQFLIQYYNGEERAKGNILERFSAQQFPDLHSELNLSSLELGDSALYFCASSGSGRLNEQFFGPGTRLTVL.

This clonotype was counted at least ten times. CDR3 in DNA: TGCAGTGCTAGAGATCTGTGGGAGGGTGGCAATGAGCAGTTCTTC. This translates into CSARDLWEGGNEQFF. This sequence joins TRBV20-1 and TRBJ2-1; 7 bases line up with TRBD2. The germline V gene encodes CDR1 DFQATT and CDR2 SNEGSKA (reference sequence). This CDR3 comprises 15 residues. The V gene end was trimmed by 0 bases and the J gene end by 6 bases; junction bases not matched to a gene: 8.

This clonotype was found a few times. The gene calls are TRBV5-6 and TRBJ2-7, with 7 bases identical to TRBD1. This CDR3 has 15 amino acids. Germline CDR1 SGHDT, CDR2 YYEEEE. Trimming at V came to 1 base and at J to 3 bases, leaving 7 bases not matched to a gene. The CDR3 region is CASSLFGAGGYEQYF. In DNA, the CDR3 is TGTGCCAGCAGCTTGTTTGGCGCAGGGGGCTACGAGCAGTACTTC.

The genes are TRBV7-9 and TRBJ2-1; 7 nucleotides align to TRBD2. Germline V lookup: CDR1 SEHNR, CDR2 FQNEAQ (reference sequence). This CDR3 has 13 amino acids. Trimming removed 7 bases from V and 8 bases from J; junction bases left unmatched: 8. CDR3 amino acids: CASTQTSPHEQFF. In DNA, the CDR3 is TGTGCCAGCACCCAGACTAGCCCCCATGAGCAGTTCTTC.

This clonotype was observed a handful of times. The rearrangement uses TRBV14 and TRBJ2-3; D gene uncertain. Per the germline V gene, CDR1 is SGHDN and CDR2 is FVKESK. V lost 4 bases and J 4 bases, leaving 21 bases between the germline ends. The CDR3 runs to 17 residues. The CDR3 DNA follows: TGTGCCAGCAGCCCCCCCCCGACACCACGAGGTTCAGATACGCAGTATTTT. This translates into CASSPPPTPRGSDTQYF.

This clonotype appeared a single time. CDR3 protein: CSVLERAVGETQYF. In nucleotides, the CDR3 is TGCAGTGTGCTAGAGCGGGCGGTGGGGGAGACCCAGTACTTC. The chain carries TRBV20-1 and TRBJ2-5; D possibly corresponds to TRBD2 (6 bases). CDR1 is DFQATT, CDR2 SNEGSKA, per germline (reference sequence). The CDR3 contains 14 residues. Trimming removed 7 bases from V and 5 bases from J, with 20 bases in between.

This chain links TRBV4-3 with TRBJ2-7; D perhaps matches TRBD2 (6 bases). V was pared by 0 bases and J by 3 bases, with 12 bases between. The germline V gene encodes CDR1 LGHNA and CDR2 YSLEER. The CDR3 totals 15 residues. In DNA, the CDR3 is TGCGCCAGCAGCCAAGAGACACTAGCCCTCTACGAGCAGTACTTC. This gives the protein CASSQETLALYEQYF.

This clonotype was seen only a few times. CDR3 bases: TGTGCCAGCAGCCCGGCTGGGGCCACAGATACGCAGTATTTT. It encodes CASSPAGATDTQYF. V and J are TRBV7-3 and TRBJ2-3; weak D call: TRBD1 (5 bases). This CDR3 spans 14 amino acids. Germline lookup yields CDR1 SGHTA and CDR2 FQGTGA. The V gene lost 5 bases and the J gene lost 2 bases, with 11 bases spanning the gap.

V usage is TRBV18 and J usage is TRBJ2-3; a possible D gene is TRBD2 (6 bases). Trimming took off 2 bases at V and 1 base at J, with 10 bases between the two ends. This CDR3 has 15 residues. Germline CDR1 reads KGHSH; CDR2 reads LQKENI. The CDR3 bases are TGTGCCAGCTCACCAAGGACTATACGCACAGATACGCAGTATTTT. This codes for CASSPRTIRTDTQYF.

This chain connects TRBV4-2 to TRBJ2-2, with D perhaps TRBD2 (6 bases). Trimming left V 1 base short and J 5 bases short, with 8 bases between. The CDR3 totals 14 residues. The germline gives CDR1 LGHNA, CDR2 YNFKEQ. CDR3 sequence (DNA): TGTGCCAGCAGCCAAGGACGGGGGACCGGGGAGCTGTTTTTT. Its translation is CASSQGRGTGELFF.

The chain uses TRBV18 and TRBJ2-2; D is possibly TRBD1 or TRBD2 (5 bases each). V lost 4 bases and J 3 bases, leaving 15 bases between the germline ends. The CDR3 totals 16 residues. Germline lookup yields CDR1 KGHSH and CDR2 LQKENI. CDR3 sequence reads: CASSLDIGAYTGELFF. The CDR3, as DNA: TGTGCCAGCTCACTAGATATCGGGGCCTACACCGGGGAGCTGTTTTTT.

This clonotype was counted a single time. The chain is built from TRBV6-1 and TRBJ2-7, with 8 positions matching TRBD1. The germline V gene has CDR1 MNHNS and CDR2 SASEGT. CDR3 length: 15 residues. The V segment lost 5 bases and the J segment 3 bases; nucleotides outside the gene matches: 9. The CDR3 here is CASSQDAGGDYEQYF. The CDR3 bases are TGTGCCAGCAGTCAGGACGCAGGGGGCGACTACGAGCAGTACTTC.

This clonotype was seen a few times. The CDR3 DNA is TGTGCCAGCGCCTTTACCCGGGGGTCTACGCAGTATTTT. This translates into CASAFTRGSTQYF. The chain uses TRBV27 and TRBJ2-3, with D possibly matching TRBD2 (6 bases). This CDR3 contains 13 residues. Germline V gene data show CDR1 as MNHEY and CDR2 as SMNVEV (reference sequence). V gave up 8 bases and J gave up 8 bases, with 17 bases separating them.

This rearrangement joins TRBV5-1 to TRBJ2-7; a weak D match, TRBD2 (6 bases). Germline V gives CDR1 SGHRS, CDR2 YFSETQ. Deletions cut 0 bases from V and 6 bases from J, with 19 bases between. The CDR3 covers 16 residues. CDR3 sequence reads: CASSLEGGRRQLEQYF. The CDR3 DNA reads TGCGCCAGCAGCTTGGAGGGAGGACGTCGGCAGCTCGAGCAGTACTTC. Full variable domain (outside the CDR3, taken from reference TRBV5-1 and TRBJ2-7): KAGVTQTPRYLIKTRGQQVTLSCSPISGHRSVSWYQQTPGQGLQFLFEYFSETQRNKGNFPGRFSGRQFSNSRSEMNVSTLELGDSALYLCASSLEGGRRQLEQYFGPGTRLTVT.